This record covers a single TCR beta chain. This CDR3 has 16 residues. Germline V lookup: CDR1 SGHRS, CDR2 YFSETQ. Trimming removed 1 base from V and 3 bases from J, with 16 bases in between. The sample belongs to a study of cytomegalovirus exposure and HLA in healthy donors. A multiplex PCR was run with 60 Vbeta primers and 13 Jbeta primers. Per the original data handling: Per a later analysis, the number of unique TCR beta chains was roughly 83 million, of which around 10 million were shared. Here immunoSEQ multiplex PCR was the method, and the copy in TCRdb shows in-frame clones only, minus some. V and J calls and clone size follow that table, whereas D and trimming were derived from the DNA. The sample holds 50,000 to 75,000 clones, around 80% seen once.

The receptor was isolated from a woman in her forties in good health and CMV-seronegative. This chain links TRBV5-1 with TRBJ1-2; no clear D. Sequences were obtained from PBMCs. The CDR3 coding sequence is TGCGCCAGCAGCTTGACCGACGACAAACCCTACTATGGCTACACCTTC. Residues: CASSLTDDKPYYGYTF.